This TCR beta chain came from a study of cytomegalovirus exposure and HLA in healthy donors. This clone has more than one count but fewer than ten. Trimming took off 7 bases at V and 10 bases at J, with 19 bases between the two ends. The germline V gene has CDR1 SNHLY and CDR2 FYNNEI. The CDR3 is 13 amino acids. PCR amplification relied on 60 Vbeta primers (plus 13 Jbeta primers). The assay was immunoSEQ multiplex PCR, and TCRdb's table has in-frame clones only and misses some. Of approximately 150,000 clones listed, 72% are singletons. This sequence originates from a human donor in good health. The genes are TRBV2 and TRBJ1-1, with TRBD1 as a possible D gene (6 bases). Sequencing input: PBMCs. In nucleotides, the CDR3 is TGTGCCAGCATCCCCGTTAGGCCCAGGGGAGCTTTCTTT. Translating gives CASIPVRPRGAFF.